The T cell receptor beta chain described here comes from a study of shared clonotypes between healthy human individuals. Study-wide background: The study enrolled a couple of women and a few men aged 18 to 49. General study points: Several donors held approximately 4.6% of naive CD4 clonotypes in common. The study drew on few donors, limiting represented genetic and exposure-history diversity.

CDR3 size: 14 residues. Germline CDR1 is SGHRS and CDR2 is YFSETQ. Trimming stripped 2 bases from V and 0 bases from J, with 8 bases between. The naive CD8 fraction comprised CD45RO-negative cells positively selected for CCR7 and excluded terminally differentiated effector memory CD45RA+ cells. The method was immunoSEQ multiplex PCR; TCRdb's version includes in-frame clones alone and lacks a portion of them. This table holds about 2 million clones, about 95% found once. Note on this clone: What it binds is unknown. Other nucleotide sequences from this sample produce the same CDR3.

Sequencing was performed on naive CD8+ T cells sorted from blood. The TCR sequence derives from a man aged 18 to 29 in good health. The V and J genes are TRBV5-1 and TRBJ1-1; D is undetermined. This CDR3 is CASSFRALNTEAFF. CDR3 DNA sequence: TGCGCCAGCAGCTTCAGAGCCCTGAACACTGAAGCTTTCTTT.